The sequence of this T cell receptor (beta chain) was determined in a study of T cell clusters in autoimmune cytopenias. The CDR3 has 14 amino acids. CDR1 and CDR2 (germline): SGHRS, YFSETQ. One tube held mixed TRB-A and TRB-B primer pools for touch-down PCR. No DNA is given; TCRdb re-called the multiplex PCR reads and lists each CDR3 protein once. In all, the sample yields about 2,800 distinct CDR3 sequences. Each sample's input was about 250 ng genomic DNA, about 38,000 genome equivalents. Study findings and constraints: Primary autoimmune cytopenia patients appeared to lack physiological T cell clusters present in healthy donors. Active autoimmune hepatitis patients had roughly 3-fold fewer exclusive TRB clusters than healthy donors. TRB repertoire shifts in secondary cytopenia and chronic lymphocytic leukemia mostly reflected lymphoma, not autoimmunity. No cluster-lack signature appeared between secondary cytopenia and chronic lymphocytic leukemia patients, apparently due to lymphoma masking.

This clonotype counts as medium-sized by frequency. Its antigen remains unknown. Sequencing was carried out using peripheral blood. The clonotype comes from a human donor with an autoimmune cytopenia or autoimmune hepatitis (not recorded which). V and J are TRBV5-1 and TRBJ2-1; TCRdb designates TRBD1, a call that cannot be tested without DNA. CDR3 residues: CASSLTGSGNEQFF. Drawing the rest from reference TRBV5-1 and TRBJ2-1, the complete variable domain is KAGVTQTPRYLIKTRGQQVTLSCSPISGHRSVSWYQQTPGQGLQFLFEYFSETQRNKGNFPGRFSGRQFSNSRSEMNVSTLELGDSALYLCASSLTGSGNEQFFGPGTRLTVL.